These 11 T cell receptor beta chains came from one sample sequenced in a study of Graves' ophthalmopathy and Graves' hyperthyroidism. Amplification of TCR beta CDR3 regions used RNA transcripts. First-round RT-PCR with HTBI primers preceded a second-round multiplex PCR. TCRdb re-called the multiplex PCR reads through MiXCR, storing one row per CDR3 protein. The sample holds about 420,000 distinct CDR3 sequences; around 21% are singletons and the top ten take 2.5% to 3.5%. The sample was peripheral blood. These receptors were obtained from a woman aged 18-29 years with stable Graves' hyperthyroidism.

This clonotype was counted at least ten times. The genes are TRBV2 and TRBJ2-7, with 11 bases lining up with TRBD2. The CDR3 length is 13 residues. CDR1 and CDR2 (germline): SNHLY, FYNNEI. With V trimmed by 7 bases and J by 7 bases, 6 bases remained unmatched. As DNA, the CDR3 is TGTGCCAGCAAACTAGCGGGAGTCAGAGAGCAGTACTTC. Its translation is CASKLAGVREQYF.

Ten or more counts support this clonotype. V gene TRBV4-1 combines with J gene TRBJ1-5; 11 bases align to TRBD1. CDR1 and CDR2 (germline): MGHRA, YSYEKL. V was clipped by 4 bases and J by 4 bases; unmatched bases: 6. The CDR3 sequence is 16 residues long. CDR3 amino acids: CASSPGQGVGNQPQHF. CDR3 sequence (DNA): TGCGCCAGCAGCCCGGGACAGGGGGTAGGTAATCAGCCCCAGCATTTT.

This clonotype was picked up a small number of times. The chain is built from TRBV3-1 and TRBJ2-3; TRBD2 matches 7 bases. The CDR3 is 14 amino acids. Germline V gene sequence: CDR1 LGHDT, CDR2 YNNKEL (reference sequence). Losses at the gene ends were 4 bases for V and 4 bases for J; bases not matched to a gene: 5. The CDR3 region is CASSPYAGADTQYF. The CDR3 nucleotides are TGTGCCAGCAGCCCCTACGCGGGAGCAGATACGCAGTATTTT.

CDR3 sequence (DNA): TGTGCCAGCAGTTTTTCGGCAATCGAAGAGACCCAGTACTTC. Its translation: CASSFSAIEETQYF. The genes are TRBV12-3 or TRBV12-4 and TRBJ2-5; D gene ambiguous. V was cut by 3 bases and J by 3 bases, with 11 bases left in between. The CDR3 is made up of 14 amino acids.

A word on this clonotype: A read error may explain this, as a much larger clone is one base away. The chain combines TRBV7-9 with TRBJ2-7; the match to TRBD2 covers 11 bases. Germline lookup yields CDR1 SEHNR and CDR2 FQNEAQ (reference sequence). The ends lost 5 bases at V and 5 bases at J; junction bases unmatched: 8. This CDR3 spans 15 amino acids. The CDR3 sequence: CASSHGGLAVDEQYV. CDR3 nucleotides: TGTGCCAGCAGCCATGGGGGACTAGCGGTGGACGAGCAGTACGTC.

The genes are TRBV11-2 and TRBJ2-7; tentatively, D is TRBD1 (6 bases). The length of the CDR3 is 13 residues. The germline CDR1 and CDR2 sequences are SGHAT and FQNNGV. V was pared by 6 bases and J by 5 bases, with 14 bases between. The CDR3 loop reads CASSSRGRDEQYF. CDR3 sequence (DNA): TGTGCCAGCAGTTCCAGGGGCCGGGACGAGCAGTACTTC. The variable domain in full, completed from reference TRBV11-2 and TRBJ2-7, reads EAGVAQSPRYKIIEKRQSVAFWCNPISGHATLYWYQQILGQGPKLLIQFQNNGVVDDSQLPKDRFSAERLKGVDSTLKIQPAKLEDSAVYLCASSSRGRDEQYFGPGTRLTVT.

This clonotype has ten or more counts. V usage is TRBV11-2 and J usage is TRBJ1-5; a possible D gene is TRBD1 (5 bases). CDR3 length: 13 amino acids. V shed 1 base and J shed 9 bases, with 10 bases lying between them. Germline V gene data show CDR1 as SGHAT and CDR2 as FQNNGV. The CDR3 bases are TGTGCCAGCAGCTTAGGACCCCAGGGGCCCCAGCATTTT. Translating gives CASSLGPQGPQHF.

The chain carries TRBV7-2 and TRBJ1-5; possibly TRBD1 for D (5 bases). Germline loops: CDR1 SGHTA, CDR2 FQGNSA. This CDR3 contains 15 residues. The germline V and J ends were trimmed by 2 bases and 4 bases, with 12 bases remaining between them. The CDR3 region is CASSLNSAGNQPQHF. Here the CDR3 DNA reads TGTGCCAGCAGCTTAAACTCGGCAGGGAATCAGCCCCAGCATTTT.

This clonotype was picked up many times. V and J are TRBV6-5 and TRBJ1-1; D is unclear. V was trimmed by 8 bases and J by 2 bases, leaving 6 bases between them. Germline loops: CDR1 MNHEY, CDR2 SVGAGI. This CDR3 is built from 11 residues. The CDR3 DNA is TGTGCCAGCTGTTTTAACACTGAAGCTTTCTTT. As protein: CASCFNTEAFF.

This clonotype was recorded many times. The CDR3 region is CSVERGPQDWGYGYTF. The CDR3 coding sequence is TGCAGCGTTGAGAGGGGACCCCAAGACTGGGGCTATGGCTACACCTTC. The chain couples TRBV29-1 to TRBJ1-2, with a weak D call TRBD1 (5 bases). CDR1 is SQVTM, CDR2 ANQGSEA, per germline. The CDR3 runs 16 residues. V was clipped by 3 bases and J by 4 bases, with 21 bases between them.

This clonotype was picked up a small number of times. CDR3 loop: CASSILGGHTEAFF. CDR3 sequence (DNA): TGTGCCAGTAGTATTCTGGGGGGGCACACTGAAGCTTTCTTT. The chain carries TRBV19 and TRBJ1-1; TRBD1 might be the D (6 bases). V lost 3 bases and J 3 bases, leaving 11 bases between the germline ends. The CDR3 is 14 residues long. Germline V CDR1 and CDR2: LNHDA, SQIVND (reference sequence).